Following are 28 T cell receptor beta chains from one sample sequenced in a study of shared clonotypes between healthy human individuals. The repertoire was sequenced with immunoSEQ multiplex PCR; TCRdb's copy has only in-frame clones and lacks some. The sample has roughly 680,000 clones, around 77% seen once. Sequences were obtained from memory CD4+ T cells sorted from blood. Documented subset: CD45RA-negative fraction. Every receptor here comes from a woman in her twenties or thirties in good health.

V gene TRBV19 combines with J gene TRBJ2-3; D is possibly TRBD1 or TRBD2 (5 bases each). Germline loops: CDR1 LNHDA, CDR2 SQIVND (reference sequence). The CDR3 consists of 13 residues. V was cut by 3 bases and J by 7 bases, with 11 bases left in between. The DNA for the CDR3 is TGTGCCAGTAGTATTGGGGACCGCAATACGCAGTATTTT. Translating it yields CASSIGDRNTQYF.

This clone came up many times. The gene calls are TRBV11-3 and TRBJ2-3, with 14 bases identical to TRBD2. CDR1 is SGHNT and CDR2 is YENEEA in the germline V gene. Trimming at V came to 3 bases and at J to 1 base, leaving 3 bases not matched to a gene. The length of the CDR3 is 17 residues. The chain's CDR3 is CASSFGTSGSGTDTQYF. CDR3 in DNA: TGTGCCAGCAGCTTCGGGACTAGCGGGAGTGGCACAGATACGCAGTATTTT.

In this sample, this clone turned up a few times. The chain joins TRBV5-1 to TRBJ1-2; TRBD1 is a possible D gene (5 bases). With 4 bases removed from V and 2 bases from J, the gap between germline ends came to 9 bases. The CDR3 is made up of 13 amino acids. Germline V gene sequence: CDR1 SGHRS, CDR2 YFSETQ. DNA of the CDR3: TGCGCCAGCAGCGCACAGGAGAACTATGGCTACACCTTC. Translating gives CASSAQENYGYTF.

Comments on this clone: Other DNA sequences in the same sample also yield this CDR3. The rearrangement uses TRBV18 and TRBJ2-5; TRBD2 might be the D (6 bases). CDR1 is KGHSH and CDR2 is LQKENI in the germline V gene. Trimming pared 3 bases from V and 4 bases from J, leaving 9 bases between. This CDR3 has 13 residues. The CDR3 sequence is CASSPGLSETQYF. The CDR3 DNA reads TGTGCCAGCTCACCGGGACTCTCAGAGACCCAGTACTTC. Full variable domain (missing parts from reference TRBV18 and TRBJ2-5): NAGVMQNPRHLVRRRGQEARLRCSPMKGHSHVYWYRQLPEEGLKFMVYLQKENIIDESGMPKERFSAEFPKEGPSILRIQQVVRGDSAAYFCASSPGLSETQYFGPGTRLLVL.

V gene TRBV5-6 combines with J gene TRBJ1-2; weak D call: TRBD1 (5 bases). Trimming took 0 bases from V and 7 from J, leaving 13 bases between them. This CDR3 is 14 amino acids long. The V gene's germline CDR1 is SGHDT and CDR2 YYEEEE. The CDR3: CASSLAGAGGGYTF. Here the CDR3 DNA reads TGTGCCAGCAGCTTGGCCGGGGCTGGGGGTGGCTACACCTTC.

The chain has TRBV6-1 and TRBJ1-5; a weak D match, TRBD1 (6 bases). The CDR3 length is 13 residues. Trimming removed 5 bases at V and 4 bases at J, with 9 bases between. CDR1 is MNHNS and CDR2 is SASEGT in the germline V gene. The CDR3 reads CASSRQVNQPQHF. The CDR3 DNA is TGTGCCAGCAGTCGACAGGTAAATCAGCCCCAGCATTTT.

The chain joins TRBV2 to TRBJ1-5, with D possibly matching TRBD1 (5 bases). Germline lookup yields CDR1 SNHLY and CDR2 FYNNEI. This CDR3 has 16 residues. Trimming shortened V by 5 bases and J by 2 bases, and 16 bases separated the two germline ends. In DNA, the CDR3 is TGTGCCAGCAGTTACAATAGCGGGACGGGCAATCAGCCCCAGCATTTT. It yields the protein CASSYNSGTGNQPQHF.

The DNA for the CDR3 is TGTGCCAGCTCACCTCCTTCGGGGGCGGTGTCCGATGAGCAGTTCTTC. It is translated as CASSPPSGAVSDEQFF. The V and J genes are TRBV18 and TRBJ2-1, with D perhaps assigned TRBD1 or TRBD2 (6 bases each). Trimming shortened V by 3 bases and J by 8 bases, and 20 bases separated the two germline ends. CDR3 length: 16 residues. CDR1 is KGHSH and CDR2 is LQKENI in the germline V gene.

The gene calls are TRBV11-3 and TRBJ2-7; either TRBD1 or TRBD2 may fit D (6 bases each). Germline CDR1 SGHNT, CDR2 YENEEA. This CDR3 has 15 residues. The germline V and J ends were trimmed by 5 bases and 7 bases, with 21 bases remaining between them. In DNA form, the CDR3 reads TGTGCCAGCAGCCGGAACGAAGGGGGGAGCTGGGAGCAGTACTTC. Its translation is CASSRNEGGSWEQYF. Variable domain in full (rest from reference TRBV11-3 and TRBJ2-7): EAGVVQSPRYKIIEKKQPVAFWCNPISGHNTLYWYLQNLGQGPELLIRYENEEAVDDSQLPKDRFSAERLKGVDSTLKIQPAELGDSAVYLCASSRNEGGSWEQYFGPGTRLTVT.

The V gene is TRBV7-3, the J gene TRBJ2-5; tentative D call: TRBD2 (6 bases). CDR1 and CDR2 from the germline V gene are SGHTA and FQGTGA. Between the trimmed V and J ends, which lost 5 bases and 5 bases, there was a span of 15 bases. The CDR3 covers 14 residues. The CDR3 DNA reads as TGTGCCAGCAGCCCGCCGGGAGCCGGGGAGACCCAGTACTTC. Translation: CASSPPGAGETQYF.

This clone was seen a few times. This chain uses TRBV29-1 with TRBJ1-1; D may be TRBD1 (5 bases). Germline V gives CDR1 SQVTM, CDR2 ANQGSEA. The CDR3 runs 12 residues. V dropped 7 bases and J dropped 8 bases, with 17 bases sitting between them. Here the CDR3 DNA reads TGCAGCGGTACCGGGACGGCCAGGGAAGCTTTCTTT. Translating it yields CSGTGTAREAFF.

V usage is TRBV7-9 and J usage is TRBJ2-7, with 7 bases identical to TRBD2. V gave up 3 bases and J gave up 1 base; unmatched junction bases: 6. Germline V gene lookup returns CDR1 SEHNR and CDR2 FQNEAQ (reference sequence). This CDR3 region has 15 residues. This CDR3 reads CASSLSPSGSYEQYF. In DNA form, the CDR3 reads TGTGCCAGCAGCTTGAGTCCTAGCGGATCCTACGAGCAGTACTTC.

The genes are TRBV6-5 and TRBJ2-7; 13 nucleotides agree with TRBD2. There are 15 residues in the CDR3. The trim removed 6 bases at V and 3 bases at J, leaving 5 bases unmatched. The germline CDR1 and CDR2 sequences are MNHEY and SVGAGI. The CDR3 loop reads CASRRGLAGLYEQYF. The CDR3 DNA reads TGTGCCAGCAGGAGGGGACTAGCGGGACTCTACGAGCAGTACTTC.

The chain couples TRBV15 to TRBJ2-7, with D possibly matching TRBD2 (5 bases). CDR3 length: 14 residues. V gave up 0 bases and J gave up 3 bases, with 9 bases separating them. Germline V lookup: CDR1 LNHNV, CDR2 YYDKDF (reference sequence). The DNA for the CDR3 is TGTGCCACCAGCAGAGATTCGGGGATCTACGAGCAGTACTTC. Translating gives CATSRDSGIYEQYF.

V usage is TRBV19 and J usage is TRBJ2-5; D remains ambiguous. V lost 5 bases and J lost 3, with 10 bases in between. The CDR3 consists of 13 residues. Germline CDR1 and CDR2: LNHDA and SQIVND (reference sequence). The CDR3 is CASSYKGKETQYF. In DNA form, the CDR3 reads TGTGCCAGTAGTTATAAGGGTAAAGAGACCCAGTACTTC.

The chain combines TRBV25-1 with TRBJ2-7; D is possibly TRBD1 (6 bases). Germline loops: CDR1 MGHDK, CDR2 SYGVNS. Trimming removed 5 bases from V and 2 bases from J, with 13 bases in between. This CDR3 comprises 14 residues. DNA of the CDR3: TGTGCCAGCAGTCACTGGACAGCCACCTACGAGCAGTACTTC. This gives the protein CASSHWTATYEQYF.

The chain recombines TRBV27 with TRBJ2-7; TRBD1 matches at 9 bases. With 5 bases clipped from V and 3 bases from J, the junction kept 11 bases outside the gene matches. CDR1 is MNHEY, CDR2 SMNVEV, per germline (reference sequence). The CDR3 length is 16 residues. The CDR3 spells CASSTNPGTGNYEQYF. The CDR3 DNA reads TGTGCCAGCAGTACCAATCCCGGGACAGGGAACTACGAGCAGTACTTC.

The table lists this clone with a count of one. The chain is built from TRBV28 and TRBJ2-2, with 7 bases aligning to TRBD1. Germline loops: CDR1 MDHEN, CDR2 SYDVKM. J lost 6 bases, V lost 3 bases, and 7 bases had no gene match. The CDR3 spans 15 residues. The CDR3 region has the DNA TGTGCCAGCAGTTTCGCCAGGGGGTACGCCGGGGAGCTGTTTTTT. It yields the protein CASSFARGYAGELFF.

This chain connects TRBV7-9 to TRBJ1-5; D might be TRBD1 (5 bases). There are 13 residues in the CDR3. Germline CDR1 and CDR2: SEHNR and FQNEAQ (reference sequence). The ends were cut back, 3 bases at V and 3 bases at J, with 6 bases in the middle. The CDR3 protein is CASSLGHNQPQHF. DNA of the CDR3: TGTGCCAGCAGCTTGGGGCACAATCAGCCCCAGCATTTT.

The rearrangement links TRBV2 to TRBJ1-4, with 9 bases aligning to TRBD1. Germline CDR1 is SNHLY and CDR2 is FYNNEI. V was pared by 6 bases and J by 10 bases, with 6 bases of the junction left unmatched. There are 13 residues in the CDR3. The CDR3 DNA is TGTGCCAGCAGCGCCGGGACAGGGCGAAAACTGTTTTTT. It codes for CASSAGTGRKLFF. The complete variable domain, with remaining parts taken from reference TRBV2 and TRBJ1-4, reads EPEVTQTPSHQVTQMGQEVILRCVPISNHLYFYWYRQILGQKVEFLVSFYNNEISEKSEIFDDQFSVERPDGSNFTLKIRSTKLEDSAMYFCASSAGTGRKLFFGSGTQLSVL.

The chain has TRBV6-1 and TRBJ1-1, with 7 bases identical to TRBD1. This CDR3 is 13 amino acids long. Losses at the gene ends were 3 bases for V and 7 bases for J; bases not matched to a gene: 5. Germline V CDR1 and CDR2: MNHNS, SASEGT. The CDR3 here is CASSDRGQSEAFF. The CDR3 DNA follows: TGTGCCAGCAGTGACCGGGGACAGAGTGAAGCTTTCTTT.

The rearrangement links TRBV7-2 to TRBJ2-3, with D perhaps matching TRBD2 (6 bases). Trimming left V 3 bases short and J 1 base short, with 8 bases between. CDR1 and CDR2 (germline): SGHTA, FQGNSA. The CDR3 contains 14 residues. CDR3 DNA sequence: TGTGCCAGCAGCTTGGGGGGACGCACAGATACGCAGTATTTT. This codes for CASSLGGRTDTQYF.

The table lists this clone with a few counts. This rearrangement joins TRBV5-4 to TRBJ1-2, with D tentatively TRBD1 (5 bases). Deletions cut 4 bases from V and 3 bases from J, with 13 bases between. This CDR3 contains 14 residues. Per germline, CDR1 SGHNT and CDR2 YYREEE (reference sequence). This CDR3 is CASSHGGGDYGYTF. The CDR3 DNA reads TGTGCCAGCAGCCACGGCGGGGGGGACTATGGCTACACCTTC.

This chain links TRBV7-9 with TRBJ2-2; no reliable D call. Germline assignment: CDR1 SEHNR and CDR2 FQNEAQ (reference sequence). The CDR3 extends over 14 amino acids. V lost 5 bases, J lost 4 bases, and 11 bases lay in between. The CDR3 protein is CASSRLEATGELFF. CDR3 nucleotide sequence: TGTGCCAGCAGCCGGCTAGAAGCCACCGGGGAGCTGTTTTTT.

CDR3 residues: CASSESASSSYNEQFF. As DNA, the CDR3 is TGCGCCAGCAGTGAGTCCGCCTCGAGCTCCTACAATGAGCAGTTCTTC. V is TRBV10-1 and J is TRBJ2-1, with D uncertain. The CDR3 has 16 residues. Germline CDR1 reads WNHNN; CDR2 reads SYGVQD (reference sequence). The V end was cut by 0 bases, the J end by 0 bases, with 9 bases between.

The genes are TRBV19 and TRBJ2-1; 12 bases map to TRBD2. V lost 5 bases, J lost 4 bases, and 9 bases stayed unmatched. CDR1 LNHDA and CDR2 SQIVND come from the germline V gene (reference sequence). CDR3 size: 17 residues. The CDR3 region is CASSARLAGARYNEQFF. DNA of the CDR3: TGTGCCAGTAGTGCAAGACTAGCGGGAGCCAGATACAATGAGCAGTTCTTC.

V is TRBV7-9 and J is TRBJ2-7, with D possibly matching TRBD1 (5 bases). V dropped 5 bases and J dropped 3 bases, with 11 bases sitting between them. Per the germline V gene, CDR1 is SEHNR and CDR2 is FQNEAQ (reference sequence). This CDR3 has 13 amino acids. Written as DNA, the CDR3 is TGTGCCAGCAGCGGTCGCCAGGGCTACGAGCAGTACTTC. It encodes CASSGRQGYEQYF.

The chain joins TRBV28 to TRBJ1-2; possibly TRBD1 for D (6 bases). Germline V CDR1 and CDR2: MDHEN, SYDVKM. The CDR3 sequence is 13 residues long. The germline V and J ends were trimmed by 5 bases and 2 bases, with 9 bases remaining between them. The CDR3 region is CASSRTVNYGYTF. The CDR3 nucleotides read TGTGCCAGCAGTCGGACAGTCAACTATGGCTACACCTTC.